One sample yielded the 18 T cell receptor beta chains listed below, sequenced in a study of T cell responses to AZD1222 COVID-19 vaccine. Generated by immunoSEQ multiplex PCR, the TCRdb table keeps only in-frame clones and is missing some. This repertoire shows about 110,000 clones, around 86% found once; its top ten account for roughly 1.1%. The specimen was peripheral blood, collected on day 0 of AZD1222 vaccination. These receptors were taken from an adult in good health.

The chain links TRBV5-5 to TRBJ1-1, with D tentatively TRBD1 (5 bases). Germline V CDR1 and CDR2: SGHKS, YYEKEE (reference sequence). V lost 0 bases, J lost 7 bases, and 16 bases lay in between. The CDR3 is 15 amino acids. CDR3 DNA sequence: TGTGCCAGCAGCTTGGCCTCGCGGGACCCCTATGAAGCTTTCTTT. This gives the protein CASSLASRDPYEAFF.

CDR3 in DNA: TGTGCCATCAGTGGTGGGCAGGGGATCACAGATACGCAGTATTTT. As protein: CAISGGQGITDTQYF. The rearrangement links TRBV10-3 to TRBJ2-3, with D perhaps TRBD1 (6 bases). Germline V lookup: CDR1 ENHRY, CDR2 SYGVKD. The V end lost 4 bases, the J end lost 2 bases, and 13 bases lay between the germline ends. The CDR3 runs 15 residues.

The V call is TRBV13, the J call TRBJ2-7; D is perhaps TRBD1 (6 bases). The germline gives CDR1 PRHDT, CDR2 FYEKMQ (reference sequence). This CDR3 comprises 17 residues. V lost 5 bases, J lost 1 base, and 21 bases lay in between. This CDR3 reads CASSPRAGDFESYEQYF. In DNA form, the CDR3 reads TGTGCCAGCAGCCCCCGGGCAGGGGATTTCGAGTCCTACGAGCAGTACTTC.

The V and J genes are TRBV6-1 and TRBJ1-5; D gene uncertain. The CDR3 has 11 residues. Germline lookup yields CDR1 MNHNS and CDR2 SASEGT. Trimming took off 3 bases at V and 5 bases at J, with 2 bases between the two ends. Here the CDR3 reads CASSEYQPQHF. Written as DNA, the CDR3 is TGTGCCAGCAGTGAGTATCAGCCCCAGCATTTT.

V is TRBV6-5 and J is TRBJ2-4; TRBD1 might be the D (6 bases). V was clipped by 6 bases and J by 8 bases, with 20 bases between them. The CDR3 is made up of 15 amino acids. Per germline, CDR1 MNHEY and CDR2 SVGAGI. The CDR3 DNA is TGTGCCAGCAGCGACCGGGACAACCCAGCCCACATTCAGTACTTC. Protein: CASSDRDNPAHIQYF.

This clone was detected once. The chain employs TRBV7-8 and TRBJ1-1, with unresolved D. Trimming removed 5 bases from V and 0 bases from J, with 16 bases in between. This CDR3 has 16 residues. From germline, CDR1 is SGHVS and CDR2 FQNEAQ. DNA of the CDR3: TGTGCCAGCAGCCTATTCCGGGCAGAGCTGAACACTGAAGCTTTCTTT. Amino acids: CASSLFRAELNTEAFF. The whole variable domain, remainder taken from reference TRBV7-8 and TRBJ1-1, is GAGVSQSPRYKVAKRGQDVALRCDPISGHVSLFWYQQALGQGPEFLTYFQNEAQLDKSGLPSDRFFAERPEGSVSTLKIQRTQQEDSAVYLCASSLFRAELNTEAFFGQGTRLTVV.

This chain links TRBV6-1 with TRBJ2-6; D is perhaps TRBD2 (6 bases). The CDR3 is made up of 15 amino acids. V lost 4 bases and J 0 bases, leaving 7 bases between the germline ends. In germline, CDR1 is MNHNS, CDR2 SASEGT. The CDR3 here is CASSAAGSGANVLTF. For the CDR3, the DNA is TGTGCCAGCAGTGCAGCGGGCTCTGGGGCCAACGTCCTGACTTTC.

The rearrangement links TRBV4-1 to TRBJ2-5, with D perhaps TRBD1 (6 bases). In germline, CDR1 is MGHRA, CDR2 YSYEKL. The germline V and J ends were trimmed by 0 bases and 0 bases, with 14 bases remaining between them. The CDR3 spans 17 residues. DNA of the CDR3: TGCGCCAGCAGCCAAGATCGGAGTGGACAGTACCAAGAGACCCAGTACTTC. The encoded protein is CASSQDRSGQYQETQYF.

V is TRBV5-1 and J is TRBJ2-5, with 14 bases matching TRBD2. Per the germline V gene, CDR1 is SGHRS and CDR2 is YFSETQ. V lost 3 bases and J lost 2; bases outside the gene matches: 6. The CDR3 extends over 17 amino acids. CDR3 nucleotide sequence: TGCGCCAGCAGCTCGGGACTAGCGGGGGTGGAGCAAGAGACCCAGTACTTC. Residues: CASSSGLAGVEQETQYF.

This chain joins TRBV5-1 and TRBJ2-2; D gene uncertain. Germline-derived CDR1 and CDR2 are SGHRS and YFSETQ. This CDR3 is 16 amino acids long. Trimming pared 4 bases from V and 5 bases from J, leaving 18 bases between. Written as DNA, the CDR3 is TGCGCCAGCAGCGGCCTAGAATCTATGAGGACCGGGGAGCTGTTTTTT. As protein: CASSGLESMRTGELFF.

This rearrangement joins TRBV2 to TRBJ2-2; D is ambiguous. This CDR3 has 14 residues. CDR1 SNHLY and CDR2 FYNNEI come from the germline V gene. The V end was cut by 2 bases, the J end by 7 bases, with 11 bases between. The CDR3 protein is CASSEYFDGGELFF. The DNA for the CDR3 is TGTGCCAGCAGTGAATATTTTGATGGCGGGGAGCTGTTTTTT.

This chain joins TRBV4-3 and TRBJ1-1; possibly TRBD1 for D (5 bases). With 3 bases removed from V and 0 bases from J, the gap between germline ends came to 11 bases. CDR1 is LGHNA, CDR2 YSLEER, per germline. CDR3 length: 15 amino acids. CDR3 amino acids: CASSHGDAVNTEAFF. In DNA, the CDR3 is TGCGCCAGCAGCCATGGGGACGCCGTGAACACTGAAGCTTTCTTT.

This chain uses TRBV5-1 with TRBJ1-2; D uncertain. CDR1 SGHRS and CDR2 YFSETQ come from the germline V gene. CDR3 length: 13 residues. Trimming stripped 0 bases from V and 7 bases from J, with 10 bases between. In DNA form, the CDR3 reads TGCGCCAGCAGCTTGGAACCCTTGGTTGGCTACACCTTC. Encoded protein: CASSLEPLVGYTF.

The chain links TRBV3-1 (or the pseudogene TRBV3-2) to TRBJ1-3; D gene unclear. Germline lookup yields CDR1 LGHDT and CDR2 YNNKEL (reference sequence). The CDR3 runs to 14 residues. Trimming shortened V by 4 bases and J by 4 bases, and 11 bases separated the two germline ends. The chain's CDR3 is CASSPSRQGNTIYF. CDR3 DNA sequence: TGTGCCAGCAGCCCTTCCCGCCAGGGAAACACCATATATTTT.

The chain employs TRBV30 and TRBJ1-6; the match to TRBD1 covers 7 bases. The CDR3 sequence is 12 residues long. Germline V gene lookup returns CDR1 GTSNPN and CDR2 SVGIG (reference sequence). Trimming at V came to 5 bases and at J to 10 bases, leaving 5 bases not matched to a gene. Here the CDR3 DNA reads TGTGCCTGGGACAGGGAAGGCTCACCCCTCCACTTT. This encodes CAWDREGSPLHF.

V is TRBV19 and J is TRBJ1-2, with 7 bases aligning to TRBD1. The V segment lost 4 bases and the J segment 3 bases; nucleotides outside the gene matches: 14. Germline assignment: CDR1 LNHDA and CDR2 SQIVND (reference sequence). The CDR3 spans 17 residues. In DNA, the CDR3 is TGTGCCAGTAGTAGGGCCCCTGGGACAGTGGGAGACTATGGCTACACCTTC. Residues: CASSRAPGTVGDYGYTF.

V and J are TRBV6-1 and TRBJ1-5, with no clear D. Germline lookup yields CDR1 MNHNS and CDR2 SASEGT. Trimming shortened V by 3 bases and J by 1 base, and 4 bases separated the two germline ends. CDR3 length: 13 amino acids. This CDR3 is CASSEGSNQPQHF. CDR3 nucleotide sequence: TGTGCCAGCAGTGAGGGGAGCAATCAGCCCCAGCATTTT.

CDR3 sequence: CASSQGPGQGGETQYF. The CDR3 DNA sequence: TGCGCCAGCAGCCAAGGACCGGGACAGGGGGGCGAGACCCAGTACTTC. The chain carries TRBV4-1 and TRBJ2-5; 11 bases line up with TRBD1. CDR1 MGHRA and CDR2 YSYEKL come from the germline V gene. CDR3 length: 16 amino acids. With V trimmed by 1 base and J by 5 bases, 6 bases remained unmatched.